Listed below are T cell receptor beta chains from one sample, sequenced in a study of T-cell reconstitution after alpha-beta-depleted transplantation in children. From the PCR reads, TCRdb called clonotypes with MiXCR, one entry per CDR3 protein. The repertoire holds a few hundred thousand distinct CDR3 sequences, with about a tenth as singletons. Sequenced material: PBMCs from the stem cell graft donor, taken from the stem cell graft. The receptor set was obtained from a human donor who donated a stem cell graft to a child with acute lymphoblastic leukemia. The CDR3 runs from the conserved cysteine through the conserved F or W. Fields, in order: V gene, J gene, CDR3 protein.

TRBV20-1	TRBJ1-5	CSARGQYNQPQHF
TRBV20-1	TRBJ2-1	CTADTSGTYNEQFF
TRBV29-1	TRBJ2-7	CSVESGSSYEQYF
TRBV5-6	TRBJ2-3	CASSLSGNTDTQYF
TRBV5-1	TRBJ2-2	CASSSQGAAGELFF
TRBV12-3/TRBV12-4	TRBJ2-5	CASSSQRGTKATQYF
TRBV5-7	TRBJ2-3	CASTPIRGQGSTDTQYF
TRBV4-1	TRBJ2-1	CASSQLTSLNEQFF
TRBV5-6	TRBJ2-2	CASSFLAGNTGELFF
TRBV2	TRBJ2-4	CASQTGAKNIQYF
TRBV5-1	TRBJ1-2	CASSKGSRGLNYGYTF
TRBV28	TRBJ2-3	CASRLDSTDTQYF
TRBV12-3/TRBV12-4	TRBJ2-1	CASSPQGQGLSNEQFF
TRBV19	TRBJ1-2	CASRGGQGIYGYTF
TRBV7-7	TRBJ1-5	CASSPTGTHNQPQHF
TRBV4-1	TRBJ2-2	CASSQDLPLAGGLVYTGELFF
TRBV18	TRBJ1-2	CASSGAEASVYGYTF
TRBV29-1	TRBJ2-7	CSVVGAYEQYF
TRBV5-1	TRBJ2-1	CASSLEAGLSSYNEQFF
TRBV21-1	TRBJ1-1	CASLQGASTEAFF
TRBV20-1	TRBJ2-1	CSASPWDRAYNEQFF
TRBV29-1	TRBJ1-1	CSVDQGFNTEAFF
TRBV6-2/TRBV6-3	TRBJ2-1	CASSRSGPDEQFF
TRBV7-9	TRBJ2-2	CASISAANFVGELFF
TRBV28	TRBJ2-7	CASSPGGIYEQYF
TRBV7-3	TRBJ2-5	CASSQSTGRETQYF
TRBV6-2/TRBV6-3	TRBJ2-1	CASSLRASYNEQFF
TRBV5-5	TRBJ2-3	CASSDRTGASTDTQYF
TRBV7-2	TRBJ2-1	CASSLGVSGRSEQFF
TRBV27	TRBJ2-1	CATSSGTRAPPYNEQFF